These T cell receptor beta chains were read from a single sample in a study of T-cell memory formation after mild COVID-19. TCRdb re-derived calls from the 5' RACE reads in MiXCR, one entry per CDR3 protein. Of roughly 110,000 distinct CDR3 sequences in the sample, around 15% are singletons; the top ten hold 30% to 45%. The sample consisted of PBMCs or a T cell subset sorted from them (not recorded which). All receptors derive from a man between 18 and 29 years old who had mild COVID-19 (a few samples of this study predate the infection). Cell type and time point are not known. Both conserved end residues are part of each CDR3. D genes are given only for firm matches. Clone size is shown for a subset of rows, as once, few, many or a class of expanded clone.

clone_size	v_call	d_call	j_call	cdr3_aa	cdr3_nt
few	TRBV4-3	.	TRBJ1-1	CASSQDHSFSGAFF	TGCGCCAGCAGCCAAGATCACTCATTCAGCGGAGCTTTCTTT
few	TRBV6-5	.	TRBJ2-4	CASRGLGHIQYF	TGTGCCAGCAGGGGTTTAGGTCACATTCAGTACTTC
many	TRBV6-6	.	TRBJ2-5	CASSPLDAGGTQYF	TGTGCCAGCAGCCCCCTGGACGCCGGAGGGACCCAGTACTTC
few	TRBV7-9	.	TRBJ1-1	CASSLLDTEAFF	TGTGCCAGCAGCTTATTAGACACTGAAGCTTTCTTT
.	TRBV7-8	TRBD1	TRBJ2-3	CASSPGQPTDTQYF	TGTGCCAGCAGCCCGGGACAGCCCACAGATACGCAGTATTTT
.	TRBV5-6	TRBD2	TRBJ2-2	CASSPGLAGANTGELFF	TGTGCCAGCAGCCCAGGACTAGCGGGGGCGAACACCGGGGAGCTGTTTTTT
.	TRBV7-9	.	TRBJ2-2	CASSPRQVNTGELFF	TGTGCCAGCAGCCCACGACAGGTGAACACCGGGGAGCTGTTTTTT
few	TRBV7-2	TRBD2	TRBJ2-5	CASSSPGLAGAGETQYF	TGTGCCAGCAGCTCGCCGGGACTAGCGGGGGCGGGGGAGACCCAGTACTTC
.	TRBV6-2/TRBV6-3	.	TRBJ2-7	CASRSRDPFSYEQYF	TGTGCCAGCAGGAGCCGGGACCCCTTCTCCTACGAGCAGTACTTC
.	TRBV6-5	.	TRBJ1-1	CASRWGQGVTEAFF	TGTGCCAGCCGGTGGGGGCAGGGAGTCACTGAAGCTTTCTTT
many	TRBV7-2	TRBD1	TRBJ2-5	CASSPGQQRETQYF	TGTGCCAGCAGCCCGGGACAGCAGCGGGAGACCCAGTACTTC
.	TRBV12-3/TRBV12-4	.	TRBJ2-7	CASSFQGYYEQYF	TGTGCCAGCAGTTTTCAGGGATACTACGAGCAGTACTTC
few	TRBV7-9	.	TRBJ2-7	CASRAMGYEQYF	TGTGCCAGCAGGGCCATGGGGTACGAGCAGTACTTC
.	TRBV7-3	.	TRBJ2-1	CASSLYWSSYNEQFF	TGTGCCAGCAGCCTTTACTGGAGCTCCTACAATGAGCAGTTCTTC
few	TRBV19	TRBD1	TRBJ1-2	CASLQGIGYTF	TGTGCCAGTCTACAGGGGATCGGCTACACCTTC
few	TRBV29-1	.	TRBJ2-7	CSVLTGATYEQYF	TGCAGCGTTTTAACGGGAGCAACCTACGAGCAGTACTTC
few	TRBV5-1	.	TRBJ1-1	CASSLAYFSDTEAFF	TGCGCCAGCAGCTTGGCGTACTTTTCGGACACTGAAGCTTTCTTT
few	TRBV29-1	.	TRBJ1-2	CSVVDGPAEGYTF	TGCAGCGTTGTCGACGGCCCCGCGGAAGGCTACACCTTC
.	TRBV24-1	.	TRBJ2-1	CATSEPRMNNEQFF	TGTGCCACCAGTGAGCCACGGATGAACAATGAGCAGTTCTTC
few	TRBV3-1	.	TRBJ2-5	CASSQVRNVVVETQYF	TGTGCCAGCAGCCAAGTAAGGAACGTAGTGGTAGAGACCCAGTACTTC
.	TRBV4-1	.	TRBJ1-5	CASGQSGGSNQPQHF	TGCGCCAGCGGACAATCCGGGGGGAGCAATCAGCCCCAGCATTTT
.	TRBV5-5	.	TRBJ1-2	CASSLGLRDYGYTF	TGTGCCAGCAGCTTGGGACTCCGCGACTATGGCTACACCTTC
few	TRBV4-1	.	TRBJ2-5	CASSQDAPPGQETQYF	TGCGCCAGCAGCCAAGATGCTCCCCCAGGGCAAGAGACCCAGTACTTC
few	TRBV5-4	.	TRBJ2-3	CASSSTSDTQYF	TGTGCCAGCAGCTCGACCTCAGATACGCAGTATTTT
.	TRBV12-3/TRBV12-4	TRBD2	TRBJ2-1	CASSSTSGPPYNEQFF	TGTGCCAGCAGTTCGACTAGCGGGCCCCCCTACAATGAGCAGTTCTTC
once	TRBV6-6	.	TRBJ1-3	CASSYSRVSSGNTIYF	TGTGCCAGCAGTTACTCCAGGGTGAGCTCTGGAAACACCATATATTTT
.	TRBV30	.	TRBJ2-5	CAWSRQKETQYF	TGTGCCTGGAGTCGGCAGAAAGAGACCCAGTACTTC
.	TRBV20-1	TRBD2	TRBJ2-3	CSARHWTSGGPAQYF	TGCAGTGCTAGGCATTGGACTAGCGGGGGCCCTGCGCAGTATTTT
.	TRBV11-2	TRBD2	TRBJ2-3	CASSQTSGGGRDTQYF	TGTGCCAGCAGCCAGACTAGCGGGGGGGGTAGAGATACGCAGTATTTT
few	TRBV3-1	.	TRBJ2-2	CASVQGTSGELFF	TGTGCCAGCGTTCAAGGGACTTCCGGGGAGCTGTTTTTT
few	TRBV7-5	.	TRBJ1-4	CISVPEVQQGLQGWEKLFF	.
.	TRBV19	TRBD1	TRBJ2-3	CASKSSDRAWDTQYF	TGTGCCAGCAAATCTTCGGACAGGGCTTGGGATACGCAGTATTTT
.	TRBV7-2	TRBD1	TRBJ1-1	CASSLRGGYVSEAFF	TGTGCCAGCAGCTTGAGAGGGGGCTATGTGTCTGAAGCTTTCTTT
.	TRBV7-8	.	TRBJ2-1	CASSPGPPIEQFF	TGTGCCAGCAGCCCCGGACCGCCGATTGAGCAGTTCTTC
.	TRBV27	.	TRBJ2-6	CASKFLSGANVLTF	TGTGCCAGCAAATTTCTCTCTGGGGCCAACGTCCTGACTTTC
.	TRBV7-9	.	TRBJ2-7	CASSQDSFAPYEQYF	TGTGCCAGCAGCCAAGACAGTTTTGCTCCCTACGAGCAGTACTTC